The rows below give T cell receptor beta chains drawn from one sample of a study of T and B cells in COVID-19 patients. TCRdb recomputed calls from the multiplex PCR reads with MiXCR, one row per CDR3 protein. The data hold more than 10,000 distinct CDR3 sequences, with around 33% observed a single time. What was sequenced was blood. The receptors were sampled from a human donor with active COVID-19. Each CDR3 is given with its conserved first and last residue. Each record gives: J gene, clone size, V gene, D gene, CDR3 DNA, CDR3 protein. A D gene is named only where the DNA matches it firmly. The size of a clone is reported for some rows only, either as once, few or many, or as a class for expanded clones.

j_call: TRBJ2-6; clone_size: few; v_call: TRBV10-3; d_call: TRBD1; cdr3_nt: TGTGCCATCAGACAGGGGGGTGGCTCTGGGGCCAACGTCCTGACTTTC; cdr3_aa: CAIRQGGGSGANVLTF
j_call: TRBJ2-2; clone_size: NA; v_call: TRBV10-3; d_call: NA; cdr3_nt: TGTGCCATCAGCGCCAACACCTCGAACACCGGGGAGCTGTTTTTT; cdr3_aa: CAISANTSNTGELFF
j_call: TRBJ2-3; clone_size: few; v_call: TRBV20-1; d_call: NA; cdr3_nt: TGCAGGGCCTCCGGGAACATGCCCACAGATACGCAGTATTTT; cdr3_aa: CRASGNMPTDTQYF
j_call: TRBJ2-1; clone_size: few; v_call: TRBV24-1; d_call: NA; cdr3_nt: TGTGCCACCAGTGATGATGCGGTCAGCGGGTCCAATGAGCAGTTCTTC; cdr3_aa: CATSDDAVSGSNEQFF
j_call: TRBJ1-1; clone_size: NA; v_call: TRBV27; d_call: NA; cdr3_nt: TGTGCCAGCAGTTTATCGGAGGGGAAAAGCACTGAAGCTTTCTTT; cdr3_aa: CASSLSEGKSTEAFF
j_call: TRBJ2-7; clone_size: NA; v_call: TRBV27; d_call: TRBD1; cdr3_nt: TGTGCCAGCAGGTTTTGGACAGGGACCGAGCAGTACTTC; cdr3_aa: CASRFWTGTEQYF
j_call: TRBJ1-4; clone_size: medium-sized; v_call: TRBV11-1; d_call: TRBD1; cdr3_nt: TGTGCCAGCAGCCCGCGGACAGGGGAAGAAAAACTGTTTTTT; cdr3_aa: CASSPRTGEEKLFF
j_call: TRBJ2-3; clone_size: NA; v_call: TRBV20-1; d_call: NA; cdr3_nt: TGCAGTGCCTCTATCCCGGGGCAGAGGGAAGATACGCAGTATTTT; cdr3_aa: CSASIPGQREDTQYF
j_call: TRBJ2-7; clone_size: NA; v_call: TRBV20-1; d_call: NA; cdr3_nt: TGCAGGGTAAATCAGGGAGACGAGCAGTACTTC; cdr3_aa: CRVNQGDEQYF
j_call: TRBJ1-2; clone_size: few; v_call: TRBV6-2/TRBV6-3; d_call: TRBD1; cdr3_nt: TGTGCCAGCAGCCCAACAGGGGTTGGCTACACCTTC; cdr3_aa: CASSPTGVGYTF
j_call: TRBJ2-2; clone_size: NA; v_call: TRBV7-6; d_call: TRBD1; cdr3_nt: TGTGCCAGCAGCCTAGGACAGGGGGACACCGGGGAGCTGTTTTTT; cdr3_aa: CASSLGQGDTGELFF
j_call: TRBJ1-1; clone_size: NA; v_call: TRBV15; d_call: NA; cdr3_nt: TGTGCCACCAGCCGGGGACTAGCTTTCTTT; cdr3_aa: CATSRGLAFF
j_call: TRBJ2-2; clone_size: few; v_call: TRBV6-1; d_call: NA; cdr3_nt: TGTGCCAGCACCCGAACGGGGACAACGAACACCGGGGAGCTGTTTTTT; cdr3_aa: CASTRTGTTNTGELFF
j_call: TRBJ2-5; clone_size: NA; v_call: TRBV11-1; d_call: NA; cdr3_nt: TGTGCCAGCAGCTTAGCAGGCGAGACCCAGTACTTC; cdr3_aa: CASSLAGETQYF
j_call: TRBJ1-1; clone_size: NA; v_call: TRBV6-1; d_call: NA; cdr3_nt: TGTGCCAGCAGTGTCGGGCACCTTGGCGAAGCTTTCTTT; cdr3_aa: CASSVGHLGEAFF
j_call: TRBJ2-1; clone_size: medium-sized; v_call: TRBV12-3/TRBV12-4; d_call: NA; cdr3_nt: TGTGCCAGCACCCTGAACAATGAGCAGTTCTTC; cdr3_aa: CASTLNNEQFF
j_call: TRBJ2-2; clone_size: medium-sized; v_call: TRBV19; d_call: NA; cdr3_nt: TGTGCCAGTAGTCACCTTAGCACCGGGGAGCTGTTTTTT; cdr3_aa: CASSHLSTGELFF
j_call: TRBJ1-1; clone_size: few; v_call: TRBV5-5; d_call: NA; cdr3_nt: TGTGCCAGCGGATTGAACACTGAAGCTTTCTTT; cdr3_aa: CASGLNTEAFF
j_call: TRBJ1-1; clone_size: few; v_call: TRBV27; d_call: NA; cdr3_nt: TGTGCCAGCAGTTTCCGGGCAGAACTGAACACTGAAGCTTTCTTT; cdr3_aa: CASSFRAELNTEAFF
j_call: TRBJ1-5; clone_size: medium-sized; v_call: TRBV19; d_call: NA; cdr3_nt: TGTGCCAGTAGTCGCGACAGTGGCAATCAGCCCCAGCATTTT; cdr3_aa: CASSRDSGNQPQHF
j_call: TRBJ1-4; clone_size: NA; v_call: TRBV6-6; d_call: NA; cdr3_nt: TGTGCCAGCAGTTACTCTGGCCAGAGACCCGAAAAACTGTTTTTT; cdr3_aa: CASSYSGQRPEKLFF
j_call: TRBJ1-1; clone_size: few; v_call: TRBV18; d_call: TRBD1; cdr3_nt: TGTGCCAGCTCACCACTACAGGGGCCCGGAGGGATCACTGAAGCTTTCTTT; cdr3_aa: CASSPLQGPGGITEAFF
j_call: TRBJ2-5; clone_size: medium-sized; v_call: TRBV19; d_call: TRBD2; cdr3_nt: TGTGCCAGTAGTCTCTCGGCGGGGGGGCTGGAGACCCAGTACTTC; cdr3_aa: CASSLSAGGLETQYF
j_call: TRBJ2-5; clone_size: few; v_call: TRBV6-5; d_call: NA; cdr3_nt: TGTGCCAGCAGTTACGCCGGAGAGACCCAGTACTTC; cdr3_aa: CASSYAGETQYF
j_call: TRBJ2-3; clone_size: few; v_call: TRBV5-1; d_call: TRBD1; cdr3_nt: TGCGCCAGCAGCTTGGGGTTAGGGACAGGCACAGATACGCAGTATTTT; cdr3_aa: CASSLGLGTGTDTQYF
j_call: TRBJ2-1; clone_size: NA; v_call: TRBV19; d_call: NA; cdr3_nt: TGTGCCAGTAGTATAGAAGACAATGAGCAGTTCTTC; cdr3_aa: CASSIEDNEQFF
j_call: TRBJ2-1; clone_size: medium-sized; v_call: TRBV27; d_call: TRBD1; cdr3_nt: TGTGCCAGCAGTTTACTGCCGACAGGGTACAATGAGCAGTTCTTC; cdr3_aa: CASSLLPTGYNEQFF
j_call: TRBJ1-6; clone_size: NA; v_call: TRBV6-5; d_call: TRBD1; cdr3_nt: TGTGCCAGTTTTCCCGGGACAGCCGTTAATTCACCCCTCCACTTT; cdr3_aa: CASFPGTAVNSPLHF
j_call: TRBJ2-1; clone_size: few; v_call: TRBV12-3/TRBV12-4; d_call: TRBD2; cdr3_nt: TGTGCCAGCAGTTTGCGGACTAGCGGTTACAATGAGCAGTTCTTC; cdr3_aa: CASSLRTSGYNEQFF
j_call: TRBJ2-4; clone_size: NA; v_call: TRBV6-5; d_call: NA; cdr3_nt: TGTGCCAGCAGTCCTCGGTCCCCAGGGGAAGGCATTCAGTACTTC; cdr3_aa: CASSPRSPGEGIQYF
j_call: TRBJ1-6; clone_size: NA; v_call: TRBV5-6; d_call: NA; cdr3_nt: TGTGCCAGCAGCAGACAAAGGGGGTCTTATAATTCACCCCTCCACTTT; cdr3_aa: CASSRQRGSYNSPLHF
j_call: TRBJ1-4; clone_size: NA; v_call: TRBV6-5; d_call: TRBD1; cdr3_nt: TGTGCCAGCAGTAGTACAGGGGGATCATCTAATGAAAAACTGTTTTTT; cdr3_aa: CASSSTGGSSNEKLFF
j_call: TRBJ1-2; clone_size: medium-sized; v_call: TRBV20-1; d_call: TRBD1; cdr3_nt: TGCAGTGCTAGAGGCCCTACAGGGGCTAACTATGGCTACACCTTC; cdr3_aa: CSARGPTGANYGYTF
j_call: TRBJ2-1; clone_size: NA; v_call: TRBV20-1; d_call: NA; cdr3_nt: TGCAGTGCTAGCGACCCCTACAATGAGCAGTTCTTC; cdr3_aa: CSASDPYNEQFF
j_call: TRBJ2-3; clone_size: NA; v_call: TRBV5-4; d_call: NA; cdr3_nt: TGCGCCAGCAGCCCGGGGGAACTCGACACAGATACGCAGTATTTT; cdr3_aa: CASSPGELDTDTQYF
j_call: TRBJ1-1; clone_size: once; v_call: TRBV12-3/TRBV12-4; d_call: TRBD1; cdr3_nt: TGTGCCAGCAACCTCGGACAGGGCAACACTGAAGCTTTCTTT; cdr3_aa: CASNLGQGNTEAFF
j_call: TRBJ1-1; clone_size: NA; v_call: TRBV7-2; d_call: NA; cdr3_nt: TGTGCCAGCAGCCGAGACAGCTACAACACTGAAGCTTTCTTT; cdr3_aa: CASSRDSYNTEAFF
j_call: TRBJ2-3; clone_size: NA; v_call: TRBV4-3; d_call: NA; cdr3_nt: TGCGCCAGCAGCCGCACTAGCCTAGATACGCAGTATTTT; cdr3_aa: CASSRTSLDTQYF
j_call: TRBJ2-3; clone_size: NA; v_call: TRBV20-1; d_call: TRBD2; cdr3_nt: TGCAGTGCTAGAGATGGGGGGGGGGACACAGATACGCAGTATTTT; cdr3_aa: CSARDGGGDTDTQYF
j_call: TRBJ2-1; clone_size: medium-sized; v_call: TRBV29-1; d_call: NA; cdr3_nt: TGCAGCGCCCTCGTGGGGGCACAATACAATGAGCAGTTCTTC; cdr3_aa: CSALVGAQYNEQFF
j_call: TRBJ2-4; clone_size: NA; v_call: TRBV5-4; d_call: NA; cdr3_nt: TGTGCCAGCAGCACGGATGGGCTTTCTCAAAACATTCAGTACTTC; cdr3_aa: CASSTDGLSQNIQYF
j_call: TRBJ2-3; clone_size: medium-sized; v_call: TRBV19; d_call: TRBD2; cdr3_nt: TGTGCCAGTAGTAGTCGGCGGGCGGGGGAGACAGATACGCAGTATTTT; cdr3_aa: CASSSRRAGETDTQYF
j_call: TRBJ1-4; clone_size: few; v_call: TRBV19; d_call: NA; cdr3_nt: TGTGCCAGTAAGGCGAACCCGGCTAATGAAAAACTGTTTTTT; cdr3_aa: CASKANPANEKLFF
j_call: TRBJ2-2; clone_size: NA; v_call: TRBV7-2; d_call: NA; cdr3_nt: TGTGCCAGCAGCTTATCTGGGACCACCGGGGAGCTGTTTTTT; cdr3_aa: CASSLSGTTGELFF
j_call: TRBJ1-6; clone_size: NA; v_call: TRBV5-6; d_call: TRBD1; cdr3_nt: TGTGCCAGCAGCTGGACAGGGTCGAATTCACCCCTCCACTTT; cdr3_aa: CASSWTGSNSPLHF
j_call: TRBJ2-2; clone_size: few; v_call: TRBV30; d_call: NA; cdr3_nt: TGTGCCTGGAGACAGAGGCGGGACACCGGGGAGCTGTTTTTT; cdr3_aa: CAWRQRRDTGELFF
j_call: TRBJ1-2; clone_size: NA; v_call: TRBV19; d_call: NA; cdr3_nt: TGTGCCAGTACCACAGGGCAGGGACTTTATGGCTACACCTTC; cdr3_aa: CASTTGQGLYGYTF
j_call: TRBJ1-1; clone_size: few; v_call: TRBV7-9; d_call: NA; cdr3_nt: TGTGCCAGCAGCTTAAATATTGGCACTGAAGCTTTCTTT; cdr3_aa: CASSLNIGTEAFF
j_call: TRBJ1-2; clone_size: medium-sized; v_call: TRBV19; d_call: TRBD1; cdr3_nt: TGTGCCAGTAGTAAGGGACAGACCTATGGCTACACCTTC; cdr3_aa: CASSKGQTYGYTF
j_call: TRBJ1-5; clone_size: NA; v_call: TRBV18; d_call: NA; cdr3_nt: TGTGCCAGCTCACCTTCCAGTAATAATCAGCCCCAGCATTTT; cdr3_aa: CASSPSSNNQPQHF
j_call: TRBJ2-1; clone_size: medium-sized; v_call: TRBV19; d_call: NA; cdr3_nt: TGTGCCAGTATTGACAGACCCTACAATGAGCAGTTCTTC; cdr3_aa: CASIDRPYNEQFF
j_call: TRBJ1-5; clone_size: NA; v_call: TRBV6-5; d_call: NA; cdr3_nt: TGTGCCAGCAGGGCCTTTGAGGATCAGCCCCAGCATTTT; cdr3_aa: CASRAFEDQPQHF
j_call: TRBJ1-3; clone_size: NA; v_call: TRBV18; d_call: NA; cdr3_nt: TGTGCCAGCTCACCACCCCAGGGAACCATATATTTT; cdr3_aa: CASSPPQGTIYF